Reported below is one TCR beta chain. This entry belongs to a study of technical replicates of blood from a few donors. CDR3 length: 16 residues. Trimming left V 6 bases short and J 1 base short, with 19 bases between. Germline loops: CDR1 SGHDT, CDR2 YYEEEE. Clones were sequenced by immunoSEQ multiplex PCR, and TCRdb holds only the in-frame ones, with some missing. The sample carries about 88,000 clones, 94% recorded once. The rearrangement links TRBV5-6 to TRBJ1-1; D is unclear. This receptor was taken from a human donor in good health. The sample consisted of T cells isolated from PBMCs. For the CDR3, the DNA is TGTGCCAGCACCTTAAAGATTACTGGCGGGAACACTGAAGCTTTCTTT. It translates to CASTLKITGGNTEAFF.